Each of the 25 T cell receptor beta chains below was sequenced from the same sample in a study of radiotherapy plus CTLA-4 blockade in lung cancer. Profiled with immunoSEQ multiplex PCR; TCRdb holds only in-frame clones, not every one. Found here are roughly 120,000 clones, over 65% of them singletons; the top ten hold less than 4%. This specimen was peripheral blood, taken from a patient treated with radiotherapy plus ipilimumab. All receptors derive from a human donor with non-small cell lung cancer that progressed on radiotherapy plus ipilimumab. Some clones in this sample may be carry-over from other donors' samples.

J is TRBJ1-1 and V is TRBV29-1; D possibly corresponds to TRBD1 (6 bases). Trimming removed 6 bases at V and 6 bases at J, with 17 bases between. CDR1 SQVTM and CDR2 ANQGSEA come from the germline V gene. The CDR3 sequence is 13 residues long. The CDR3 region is CSVDRINSPEAFF. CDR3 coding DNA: TGCAGCGTAGACAGGATCAACTCCCCTGAAGCTTTCTTT.

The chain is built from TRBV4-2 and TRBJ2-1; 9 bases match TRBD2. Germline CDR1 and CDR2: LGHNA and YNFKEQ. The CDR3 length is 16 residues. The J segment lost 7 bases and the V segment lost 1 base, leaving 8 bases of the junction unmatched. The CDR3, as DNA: TGTGCCAGCAGCCAAGCCCCTGCGGGGGGGCTTAATGAGCAGTTCTTC. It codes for CASSQAPAGGLNEQFF.

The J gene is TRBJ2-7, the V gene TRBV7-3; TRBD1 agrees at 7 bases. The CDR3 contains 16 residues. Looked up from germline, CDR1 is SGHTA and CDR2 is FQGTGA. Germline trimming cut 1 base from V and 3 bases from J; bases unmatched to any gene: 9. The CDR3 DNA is TGTGCCAGCAGCTTAAATTCGCCGAGACAGGGCTACGAGCAGTACTTC. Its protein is CASSLNSPRQGYEQYF.

CDR3 nucleotides: TGTGCCAGCAGCTTGACTCGTGGGGCCGGGGGGAATGAGCAGTTCTTC. Its translation: CASSLTRGAGGNEQFF. V gene TRBV7-2 combines with J gene TRBJ2-1; 7 bases match TRBD2. V shed 3 bases, J shed 7 bases, and the junction held 12 bases outside the gene matches. The germline CDR1 and CDR2 sequences are SGHTA and FQGNSA. This CDR3 spans 16 amino acids.

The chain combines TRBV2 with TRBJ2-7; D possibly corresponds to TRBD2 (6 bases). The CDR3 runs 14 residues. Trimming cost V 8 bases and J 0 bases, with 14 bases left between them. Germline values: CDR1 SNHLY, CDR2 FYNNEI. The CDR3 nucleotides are TGTGCCAGCGGGAGGACGGCTTACTCCTACGAGCAGTACTTC. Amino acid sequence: CASGRTAYSYEQYF.

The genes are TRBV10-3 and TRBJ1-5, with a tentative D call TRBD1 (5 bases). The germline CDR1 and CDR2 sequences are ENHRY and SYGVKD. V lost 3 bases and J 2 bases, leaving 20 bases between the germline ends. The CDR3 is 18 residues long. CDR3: CAISDRIRGLEGNQPQHF. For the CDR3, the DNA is TGTGCCATCAGTGACCGAATAAGGGGACTAGAGGGCAATCAGCCCCAGCATTTT.

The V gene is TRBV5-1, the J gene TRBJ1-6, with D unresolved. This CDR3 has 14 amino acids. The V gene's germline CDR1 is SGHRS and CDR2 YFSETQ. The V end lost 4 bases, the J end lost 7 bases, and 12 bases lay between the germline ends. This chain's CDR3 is CASSLGNQNSPLHF. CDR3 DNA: TGCGCCAGCAGCCTCGGGAACCAAAATTCACCCCTCCACTTT.

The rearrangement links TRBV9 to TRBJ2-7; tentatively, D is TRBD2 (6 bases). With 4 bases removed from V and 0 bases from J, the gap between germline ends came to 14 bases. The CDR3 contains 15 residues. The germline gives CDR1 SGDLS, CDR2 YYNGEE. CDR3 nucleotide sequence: TGTGCCAGCAGCCCCCATAGCGGAAGCTCCTACGAGCAGTACTTC. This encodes CASSPHSGSSYEQYF.

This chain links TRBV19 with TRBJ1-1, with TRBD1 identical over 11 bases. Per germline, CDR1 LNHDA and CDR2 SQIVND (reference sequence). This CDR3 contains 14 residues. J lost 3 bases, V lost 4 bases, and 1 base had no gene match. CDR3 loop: CASSKGQGDTEAFF. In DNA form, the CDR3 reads TGTGCCAGTAGTAAGGGACAGGGGGACACTGAAGCTTTCTTT.

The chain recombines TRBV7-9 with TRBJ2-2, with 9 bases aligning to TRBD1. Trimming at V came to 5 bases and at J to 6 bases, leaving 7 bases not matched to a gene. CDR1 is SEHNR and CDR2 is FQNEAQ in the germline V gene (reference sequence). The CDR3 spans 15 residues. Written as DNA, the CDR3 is TGTGCCAGCAGCCCGGGACAGGGTATCGCCGGGGAGCTGTTTTTT. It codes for CASSPGQGIAGELFF.

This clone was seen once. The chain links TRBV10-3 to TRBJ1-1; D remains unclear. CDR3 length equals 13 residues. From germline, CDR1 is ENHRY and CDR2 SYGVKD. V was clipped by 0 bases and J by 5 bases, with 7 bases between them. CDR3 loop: CAISESWETEAFF. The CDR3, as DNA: TGTGCCATCAGTGAGTCTTGGGAGACTGAAGCTTTCTTT.

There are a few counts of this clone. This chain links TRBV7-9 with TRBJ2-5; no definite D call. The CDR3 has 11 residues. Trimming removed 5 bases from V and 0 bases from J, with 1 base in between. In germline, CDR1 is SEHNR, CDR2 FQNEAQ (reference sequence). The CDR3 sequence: CASSNQETQYF. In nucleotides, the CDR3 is TGTGCCAGCAGCAACCAAGAGACCCAGTACTTC.

The CDR3 here is CASSLQGVNTEAFF. The DNA for the CDR3 is TGTGCCAGCAGCCTACAGGGGGTGAACACTGAAGCTTTCTTT. V gene TRBV5-5 combines with J gene TRBJ1-1, with 8 bases lining up with TRBD1. Germline CDR1 SGHKS, CDR2 YYEKEE (reference sequence). V gave up 4 bases and J gave up 0 bases; unmatched junction bases: 2. This CDR3 is built from 14 residues.

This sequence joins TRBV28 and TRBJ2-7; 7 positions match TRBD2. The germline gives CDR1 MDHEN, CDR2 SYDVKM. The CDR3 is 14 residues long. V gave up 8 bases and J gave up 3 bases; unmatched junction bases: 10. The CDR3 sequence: CASWSGRGYYEQYF. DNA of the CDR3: TGTGCCAGCTGGTCAGGGAGGGGCTACTACGAGCAGTACTTC.

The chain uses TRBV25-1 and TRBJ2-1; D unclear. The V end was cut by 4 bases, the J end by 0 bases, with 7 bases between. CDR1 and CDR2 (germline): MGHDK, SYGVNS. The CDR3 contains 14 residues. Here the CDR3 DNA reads TGTGCCAGCAGTGCGAGCAGCTCCTACAATGAGCAGTTCTTC. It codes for CASSASSSYNEQFF.

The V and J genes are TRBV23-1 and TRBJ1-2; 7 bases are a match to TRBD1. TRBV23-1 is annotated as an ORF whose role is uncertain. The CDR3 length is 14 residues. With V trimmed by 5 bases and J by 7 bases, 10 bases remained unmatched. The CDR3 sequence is CASSKDRAEGGYTF. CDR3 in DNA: TGCGCCAGCAGTAAAGACAGGGCCGAGGGTGGCTACACCTTC.

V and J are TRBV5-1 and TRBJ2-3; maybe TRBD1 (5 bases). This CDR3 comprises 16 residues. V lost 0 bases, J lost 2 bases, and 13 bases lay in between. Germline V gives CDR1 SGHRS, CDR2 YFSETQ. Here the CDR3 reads CASSLEQAWATDTQYF. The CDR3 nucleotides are TGCGCCAGCAGCTTGGAACAGGCTTGGGCCACAGATACGCAGTATTTT.

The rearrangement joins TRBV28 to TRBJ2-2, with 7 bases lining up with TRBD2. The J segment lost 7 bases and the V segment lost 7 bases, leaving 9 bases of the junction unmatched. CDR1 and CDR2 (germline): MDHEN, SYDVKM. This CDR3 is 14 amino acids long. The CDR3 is CASMSPWGGGELFF. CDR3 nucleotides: TGTGCCAGCATGTCCCCCTGGGGGGGCGGGGAGCTGTTTTTT.

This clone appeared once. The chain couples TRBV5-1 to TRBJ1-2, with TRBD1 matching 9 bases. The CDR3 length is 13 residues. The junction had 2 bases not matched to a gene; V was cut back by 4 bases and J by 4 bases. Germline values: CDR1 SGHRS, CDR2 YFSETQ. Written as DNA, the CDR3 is TGCGCCAGCAGCGGACAGGGGACCTATGGCTACACCTTC. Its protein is CASSGQGTYGYTF.

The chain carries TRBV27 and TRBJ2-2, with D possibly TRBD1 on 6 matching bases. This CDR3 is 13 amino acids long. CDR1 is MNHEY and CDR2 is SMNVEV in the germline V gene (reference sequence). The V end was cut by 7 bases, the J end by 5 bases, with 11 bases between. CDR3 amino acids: CASTRRGTGELFF. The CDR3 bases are TGTGCCAGCACCCGTAGGGGGACCGGGGAGCTGTTTTTT.

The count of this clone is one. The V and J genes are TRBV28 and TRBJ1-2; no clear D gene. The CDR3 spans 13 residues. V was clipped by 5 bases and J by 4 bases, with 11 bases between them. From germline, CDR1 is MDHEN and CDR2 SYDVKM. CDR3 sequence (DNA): TGTGCCAGCAGTCCTATCGGGTTCTATGGCTACACCTTC. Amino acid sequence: CASSPIGFYGYTF.

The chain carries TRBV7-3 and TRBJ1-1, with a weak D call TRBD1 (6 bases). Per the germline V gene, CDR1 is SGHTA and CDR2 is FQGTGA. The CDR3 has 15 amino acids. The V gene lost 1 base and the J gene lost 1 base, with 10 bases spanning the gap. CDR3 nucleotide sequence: TGTGCCAGCAGCTTAAGAGGGGGGAGGAACACTGAAGCTTTCTTT. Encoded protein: CASSLRGGRNTEAFF.

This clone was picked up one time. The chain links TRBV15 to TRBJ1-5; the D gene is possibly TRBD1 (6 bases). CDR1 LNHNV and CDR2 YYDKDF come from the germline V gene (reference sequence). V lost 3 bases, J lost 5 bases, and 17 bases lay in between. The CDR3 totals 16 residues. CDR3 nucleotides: TGTGCCACCAGCAGGAAGTGGGGGCCCGGGGATCAGCCCCAGCATTTT. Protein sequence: CATSRKWGPGDQPQHF. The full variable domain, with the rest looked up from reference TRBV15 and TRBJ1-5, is DAMVIQNPRYQVTQFGKPVTLSCSQTLNHNVMYWYQQKSSQAPKLLFHYYDKDFNNEADTPDNFQSRRPNTSFCFLDIRSPGLGDTAMYLCATSRKWGPGDQPQHFGDGTRLSIL.

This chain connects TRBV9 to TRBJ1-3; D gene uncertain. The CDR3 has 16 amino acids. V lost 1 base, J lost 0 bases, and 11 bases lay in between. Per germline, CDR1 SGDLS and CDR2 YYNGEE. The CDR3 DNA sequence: TGTGCCAGCAGCGTAACTGGCGACGTCTCTGGAAACACCATATATTTT. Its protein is CASSVTGDVSGNTIYF.

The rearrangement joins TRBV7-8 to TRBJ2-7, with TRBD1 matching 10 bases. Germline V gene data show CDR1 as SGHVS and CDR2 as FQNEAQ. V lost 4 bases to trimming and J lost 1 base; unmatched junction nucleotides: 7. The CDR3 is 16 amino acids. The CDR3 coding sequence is TGTGCCAGCAGCTCCGGGACAGGGGCGGTGTCCTACGAGCAGTACTTC. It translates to CASSSGTGAVSYEQYF. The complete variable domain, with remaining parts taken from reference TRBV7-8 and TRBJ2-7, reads GAGVSQSPRYKVAKRGQDVALRCDPISGHVSLFWYQQALGQGPEFLTYFQNEAQLDKSGLPSDRFFAERPEGSVSTLKIQRTQQEDSAVYLCASSSGTGAVSYEQYFGPGTRLTVT.